The present T cell receptor beta chain was sequenced within a study of identical twins. The CDR3 consists of 16 residues. Germline V gene sequence: CDR1 MNHNS, CDR2 SASEGT. With 6 bases removed from V and 0 bases from J, the gap between germline ends came to 15 bases. In regard to this clonotype: Its antigen is not identified.

Study-level results: It was out-of-frame TCR alpha sharing in monozygotic twins that models underestimated. Cross-sectional statistics, not tracking of the same donors, supported the conclusions. Sequences that were beta out-of-frame showed weaker excess twin sharing.

It was template switching that added a universal primer site, and there were unique molecular identifiers on the cDNA. TCRdb recomputed calls from the 5' RACE reads with MiXCR, one row per CDR3 protein. The sample has fewer than 500,000 distinct CDR3 sequences, roughly an eighth seen once. In addition, the sample was reused for a study of yellow fever vaccine responses in identical twins.

The V call is TRBV6-1, the J call TRBJ2-1; weak D call: TRBD2 (6 bases). This TCR was recovered from a woman between 18 and 29 years old in good health. Sequencing used CD4+ T cells sorted from blood. The CDR3 DNA reads TGTGCCAGCAGCGAGGACTATAGTAGCTCCTACAATGAGCAGTTCTTC. Protein: CASSEDYSSSYNEQFF.